The sequence of this TCR beta chain was determined in a study of OX40 agonist ivuxolimab in advanced cancers. For the study at large: Three patients, one with hepatocellular carcinoma and two with cutaneous melanoma, responded partially. Study-level points and caveats: CD4+ T cells averaged fewer expanded clones than CD8+ T cells.

With baseline, cycle 4 day 1, and cycle 7 day 1 as timepoints, blood was sampled. The germline gives CDR1 SGHNT, CDR2 YENEEA. V gave up 3 bases and J gave up 4 bases, with 15 bases separating them. This CDR3 is 16 amino acids long. A word on this clone: Its cognate antigen is unknown.

TCRdb's copy holds only in-frame clones and misses some; the assay was immunoSEQ multiplex PCR. The table has 65,000 to 80,000 clones, around 90% seen once; the top ten hold 13%. The material was CD4+ or CD8+ T cells sorted from blood, obtained in a trial of the OX40 agonist ivuxolimab. This chain links TRBV11-3 with TRBJ1-4; D is perhaps TRBD1 (6 bases). This TCR derives from an adult with an advanced solid tumor such as melanoma, head and neck, liver or kidney cancer. Here the CDR3 reads CASSFKAGANNEKLFF. The CDR3 bases are TGTGCCAGCAGCTTCAAGGCGGGGGCAAATAATGAAAAACTGTTTTTT.